The sequence of this T cell receptor (beta chain) was determined in a study of T-cell memory formation after mild COVID-19. TCRdb redid the calling of the 5' RACE reads with MiXCR, one entry per CDR3 protein. The table lists roughly 350,000 distinct CDR3 sequences, 12% to 15% of them singletons. The CDR3 contains 14 residues. Trimming took 8 bases from V and 8 from J, leaving 21 bases between them. This clonotype came up a few times. This receptor was obtained from a man aged 18 to 29 who had mild COVID-19 (a few samples of this study predate the infection). Cell type and time point are not known. The chain combines TRBV12-3 or TRBV12-4 with TRBJ1-2; the D gene is possibly TRBD1 (6 bases). The sequenced material came from PBMCs or a T cell subset sorted from them (not recorded which). The CDR3 protein is CASSSGGPTSGYTF. DNA of the CDR3: TGTGCCAGCTCCTCTGGGGGGCCTACATCCGGCTACACCTTC.